These 16 T cell receptor beta chains were all obtained from the same sample, sequenced in a study of blood T cell repertoires in COVID-19. TCRdb's table, derived via immunoSEQ multiplex PCR, lists solely in-frame clones and lacks some. The sample has hundreds of thousands of clones, 88% seen once. The sequenced sample consisted of PBMCs or T cells enriched from blood (not recorded which). The receptors derive from a woman aged 60-75 years in a cohort exposed to, infected with or recovered from COVID-19 (not recorded which).

The rearrangement joins TRBV5-1 to TRBJ2-3, with D possibly matching TRBD2 (5 bases). Trimming took off 3 bases at V and 5 bases at J, with 10 bases between the two ends. The CDR3 covers 13 residues. The germline V gene has CDR1 SGHRS and CDR2 YFSETQ. The CDR3 loop is CASSSGSGDTQYF. CDR3 nucleotides: TGCGCCAGCAGCTCGGGGTCGGGAGATACGCAGTATTTT.

The rearrangement joins TRBV7-6 to TRBJ1-1; the match to TRBD1 covers 9 bases. V lost 3 bases and J lost 4; bases outside the gene matches: 9. The germline gives CDR1 SGHVS, CDR2 FNYEAQ. This CDR3 has 16 amino acids. This CDR3 is CASSLGGTGLITEAFF. The CDR3 DNA reads as TGTGCCAGCAGCTTGGGGGGGACAGGGTTGATCACTGAAGCTTTCTTT.

In its sample, this clone was seen once. The V gene is TRBV28, the J gene TRBJ1-2; perhaps TRBD1 as D (5 bases). Deletions cut 10 bases from V and 7 bases from J, with 19 bases between. The CDR3 is 13 amino acids. Germline assignment: CDR1 MDHEN and CDR2 SYDVKM. This chain's CDR3 is CATIYSGNSGYTF. The CDR3 coding sequence is TGTGCCACCATCTACTCAGGGAACAGTGGCTACACCTTC.

Only one count was recorded for this clone. Different DNA sequences within this sample yield the same CDR3. The chain uses TRBV6-5 and TRBJ2-1; D call uncertain. V gave up 6 bases and J gave up 0 bases, with 9 bases separating them. CDR3 length: 14 residues. Per the germline V gene, CDR1 is MNHEY and CDR2 is SVGAGI. The CDR3 reads CASRTGSSYNEQFF. The CDR3 bases are TGTGCCAGCAGGACTGGAAGCTCCTACAATGAGCAGTTCTTC.

The chain is built from TRBV7-9 and TRBJ2-5, with 7 bases lining up with TRBD1. From germline, CDR1 is SEHNR and CDR2 FQNEAQ (reference sequence). The CDR3 consists of 15 residues. Trimming at V came to 0 bases and at J to 8 bases, leaving 9 bases not matched to a gene. CDR3 DNA: TGTGCCAGCAGCTTAGCTGGTCTCGGGACAGAAACCCAGTACTTC. This translates into CASSLAGLGTETQYF.

V usage is TRBV12-3 or TRBV12-4 and J usage is TRBJ1-1; D is ambiguous. This CDR3 region has 13 residues. Trimming took off 1 base at V and 7 bases at J, with 10 bases between the two ends. CDR3: CASSLGGGSEAFF. In nucleotides, the CDR3 is TGTGCCAGCAGTTTAGGTGGCGGCAGTGAAGCTTTCTTT.

The J gene is TRBJ2-2, the V gene TRBV19; 9 bases fit TRBD1. There are 14 residues in the CDR3. With 5 bases clipped from V and 3 bases from J, the junction kept 1 base outside the gene matches. In germline, CDR1 is LNHDA, CDR2 SQIVND (reference sequence). CDR3 in DNA: TGTGCCAGTAGTCGGACAGGGGACACCGGGGAGCTGTTTTTT. Protein: CASSRTGDTGELFF. The variable domain in full, with the rest retrieved from reference TRBV19 and TRBJ2-2, is DGGITQSPKYLFRKEGQNVTLSCEQNLNHDAMYWYRQDPGQGLRLIYYSQIVNDFQKGDIAEGYSVSREKKESFPLTVTSAQKNPTAFYLCASSRTGDTGELFFGEGSRLTVL.

The chain uses TRBV11-2 and TRBJ1-1, with TRBD1 as a possible D gene (5 bases). Trimming left V 3 bases short and J 4 bases short, with 24 bases between. The germline V gene encodes CDR1 SGHAT and CDR2 FQNNGV. The CDR3 is 18 amino acids. In nucleotides, the CDR3 is TGTGCCAGCAGCTTTCCTGTCCAGGGTATCTCTAAGGGCACTGAAGCTTTCTTT. Amino acid sequence: CASSFPVQGISKGTEAFF.

CDR3 loop: CASRLAGTGADEQFF. CDR3 coding DNA: TGTGCAAGTCGCTTAGCGGGAACGGGAGCTGATGAGCAGTTCTTC. This chain connects TRBV12-2 to TRBJ2-1; TRBD2, the D gene given by the table, was not confirmed from the DNA. TRBV12-2 is a known pseudogene. This CDR3 contains 15 residues.

The chain joins TRBV11-2 to TRBJ1-2; D gene uncertain. The germline V gene has CDR1 SGHAT and CDR2 FQNNGV. V was cut by 4 bases and J by 4 bases, with 10 bases left in between. CDR3 length: 13 residues. The CDR3 is CASSSNYGYGYTF. CDR3 nucleotides: TGTGCCAGCAGCTCCAACTATGGCTATGGCTACACCTTC.

The chain recombines TRBV28 with TRBJ2-7, with 10 bases aligning to TRBD1. Germline V lookup: CDR1 MDHEN, CDR2 SYDVKM. The CDR3 consists of 16 residues. V dropped 2 bases and J dropped 2; count of bases not matched to a gene: 6. CDR3 protein: CASSLGTGTGAYEQYF. CDR3 DNA: TGTGCCAGCAGTTTAGGGACTGGGACAGGGGCCTACGAGCAGTACTTC.

The V call is TRBV7-9, the J call TRBJ2-1, with 8 bases fitting TRBD2. V dropped 5 bases and J dropped 4; count of bases not matched to a gene: 4. CDR1 and CDR2 from the germline V gene are SEHNR and FQNEAQ (reference sequence). The CDR3 contains 14 residues. For the CDR3, the DNA is TGTGCCAGCAGCCGCACTAGCGGTTACAATGAGCAGTTCTTC. Its protein is CASSRTSGYNEQFF.

V and J are TRBV24-1 and TRBJ1-1, with 7 bases matching TRBD1. Germline V gene lookup returns CDR1 KGHDR and CDR2 SFDVKD. V dropped 3 bases and J dropped 10; count of bases not matched to a gene: 10. The CDR3 is 14 residues long. The DNA for the CDR3 is TGTGCCACCAGTGATACCCAGACAGGGATCGGAGCTTTCTTT. It specifies CATSDTQTGIGAFF.

The CDR3 region is CASSQWTGGFQSTDTQYF. Written as DNA, the CDR3 is TGCGCCAGCAGCCAATGGACAGGGGGATTTCAGAGCACAGATACGCAGTATTTT. The chain links TRBV4-3 to TRBJ2-3; TRBD1 matches at 10 bases. The CDR3 loop spans 18 amino acids. Germline V lookup: CDR1 LGHNA, CDR2 YSLEER. Trimming removed 2 bases from V and 0 bases from J; junction bases left unmatched: 8.

The chain couples TRBV21-1 to TRBJ1-2; TRBD1 is taken as the D call from the table, unchecked against the DNA. TRBV21-1 is flagged as a pseudogene. The CDR3 is made up of 18 amino acids. Here the CDR3 DNA reads TGTGCCAGCAGCAAGTCCGTGAGGGACAGGGCAAGAAACTATGGCTACACCTTC. It encodes CASSKSVRDRARNYGYTF.

The chain uses TRBV5-4 and TRBJ2-7; D is undetermined. Trimming removed 0 bases at V and 5 bases at J, with 12 bases between. This CDR3 is built from 14 residues. The germline CDR1 and CDR2 sequences are SGHNT and YYREEE (reference sequence). This CDR3 reads CASSLALGAHEQYF. The CDR3 DNA is TGTGCCAGCAGCTTGGCCCTGGGCGCCCACGAGCAGTACTTC.